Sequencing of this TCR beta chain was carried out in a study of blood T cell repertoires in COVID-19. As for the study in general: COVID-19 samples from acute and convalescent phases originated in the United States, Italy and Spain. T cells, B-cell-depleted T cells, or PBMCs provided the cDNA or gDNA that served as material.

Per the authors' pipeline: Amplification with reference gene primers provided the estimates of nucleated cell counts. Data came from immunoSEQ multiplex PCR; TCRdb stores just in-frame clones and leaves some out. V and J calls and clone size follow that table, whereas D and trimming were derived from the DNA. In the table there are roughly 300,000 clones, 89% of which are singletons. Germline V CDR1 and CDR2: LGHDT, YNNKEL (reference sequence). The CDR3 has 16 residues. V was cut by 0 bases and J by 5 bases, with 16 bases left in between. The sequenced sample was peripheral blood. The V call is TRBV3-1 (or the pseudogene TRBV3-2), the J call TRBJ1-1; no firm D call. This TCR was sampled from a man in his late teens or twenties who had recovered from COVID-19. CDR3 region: CASSQDSPPGRTEAFF. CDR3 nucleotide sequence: TGTGCCAGCAGCCAAGATTCCCCCCCCGGGAGGACTGAAGCTTTCTTT.